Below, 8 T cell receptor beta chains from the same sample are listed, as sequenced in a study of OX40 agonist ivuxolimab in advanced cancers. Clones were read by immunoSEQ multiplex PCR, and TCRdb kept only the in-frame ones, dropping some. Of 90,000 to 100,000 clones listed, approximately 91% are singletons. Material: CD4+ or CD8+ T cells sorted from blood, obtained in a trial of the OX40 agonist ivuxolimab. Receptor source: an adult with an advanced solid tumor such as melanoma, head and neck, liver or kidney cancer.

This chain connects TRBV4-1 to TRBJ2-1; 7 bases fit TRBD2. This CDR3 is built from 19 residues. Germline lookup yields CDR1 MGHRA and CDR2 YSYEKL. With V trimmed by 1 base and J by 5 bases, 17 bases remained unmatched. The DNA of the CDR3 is TGCGCCAGCAGCCAAGCTTTGTTTCTCAGGGCGGGAGTAGACAATGAGCAGTTCTTC. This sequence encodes CASSQALFLRAGVDNEQFF.

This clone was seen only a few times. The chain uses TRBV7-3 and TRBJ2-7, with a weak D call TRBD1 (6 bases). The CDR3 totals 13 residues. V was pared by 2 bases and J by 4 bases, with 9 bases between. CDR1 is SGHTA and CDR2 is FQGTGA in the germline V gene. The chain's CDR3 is CASSLHQGYEQYV. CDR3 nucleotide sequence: TGTGCCAGCAGCTTACATCAGGGGTACGAGCAGTACGTC.

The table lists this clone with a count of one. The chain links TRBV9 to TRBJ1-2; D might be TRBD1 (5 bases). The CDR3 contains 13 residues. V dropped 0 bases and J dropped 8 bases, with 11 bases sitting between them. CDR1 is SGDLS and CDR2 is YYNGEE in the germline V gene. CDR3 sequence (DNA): TGTGCCAGCAGCGTAGAAGGAGGGGAAGGCTACACCTTC. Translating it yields CASSVEGGEGYTF.

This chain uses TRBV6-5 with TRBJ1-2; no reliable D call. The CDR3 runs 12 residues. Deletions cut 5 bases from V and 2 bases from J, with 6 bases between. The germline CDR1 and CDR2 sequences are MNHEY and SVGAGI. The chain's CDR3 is CASSSQNYGYTF. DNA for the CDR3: TGTGCCAGCAGTAGTCAGAACTATGGCTACACCTTC.

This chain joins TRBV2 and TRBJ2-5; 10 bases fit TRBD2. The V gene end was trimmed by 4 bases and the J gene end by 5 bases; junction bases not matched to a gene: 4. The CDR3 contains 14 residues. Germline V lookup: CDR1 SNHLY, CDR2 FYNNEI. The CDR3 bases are TGTGCCAGCAGTGGGACTAGCGGATGGGAGACCCAGTACTTC. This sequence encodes CASSGTSGWETQYF. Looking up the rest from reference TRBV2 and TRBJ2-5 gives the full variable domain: EPEVTQTPSHQVTQMGQEVILRCVPISNHLYFYWYRQILGQKVEFLVSFYNNEISEKSEIFDDQFSVERPDGSNFTLKIRSTKLEDSAMYFCASSGTSGWETQYFGPGTRLLVL.

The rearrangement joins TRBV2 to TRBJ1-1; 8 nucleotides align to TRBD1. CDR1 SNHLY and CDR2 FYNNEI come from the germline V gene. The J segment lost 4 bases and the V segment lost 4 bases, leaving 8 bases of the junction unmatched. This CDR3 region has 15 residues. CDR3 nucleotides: TGTGCCAGCAGTGTCCAGGGGGCGCGGTTCACTGAAGCTTTCTTT. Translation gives CASSVQGARFTEAFF.

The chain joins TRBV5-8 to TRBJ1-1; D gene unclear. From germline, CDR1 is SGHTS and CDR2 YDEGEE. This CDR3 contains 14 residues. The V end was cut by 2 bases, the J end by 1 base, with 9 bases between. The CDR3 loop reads CASSLQTANTEAFF. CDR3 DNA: TGTGCCAGCAGCTTACAGACGGCGAACACTGAAGCTTTCTTT.

The CDR3, as DNA: TGCGCCAGCAGCTGGGGGACAGCGCCGACCGACCTGACTTTC. Its protein product is CASSWGTAPTDLTF. The chain recombines TRBV5-1 with TRBJ2-6; TRBD1 matches at 7 bases. Germline-derived CDR1 and CDR2 are SGHRS and YFSETQ. The CDR3 spans 14 residues. Trimming at V came to 3 bases and at J to 15 bases, leaving 12 bases not matched to a gene.